This T cell receptor (beta chain) was sequenced for a study of T cells in Graves' hyperthyroidism and ophthalmopathy. The PBMCs studied were ones that came from about 10 ml fresh peripheral blood. This CDR3 has 12 amino acids. The germline V gene encodes CDR1 MGHRA and CDR2 YSYEKL. V was shortened by 1 base and J by 10 bases, with 5 bases between the two germline ends. TCR beta CDR3 sequences were amplified from RNA transcripts. HTBI primers were used for first-round RT-PCR of the TCR CDR3. TCRdb fed the multiplex PCR reads into MiXCR, producing one record per CDR3 protein. Found here are about 210,000 distinct CDR3 sequences, 15% to 20% of them singletons; the top ten hold around 52%. This clonotype was observed a handful of times.

The source is a man aged 50 or older with Graves' hyperthyroidism. What was sequenced was blood. V and J are TRBV4-1 and TRBJ1-6; D is unresolved. CDR3 coding DNA: TGCGCCAGCAGCCAAGGCCCCTCACCCCTCCACTTT. Protein sequence: CASSQGPSPLHF.